This section outlines one T cell receptor (beta chain) sequence together with its context. This entry is derived from a study of blood T cell repertoires in COVID-19. Study at large: Acute and convalescent COVID-19 specimens originated in the United States, Italy and Spain. The analysed material was cDNA or gDNA that came from T cells, B-cell-depleted T cells, or PBMCs.

Study processing details: The authors estimated nucleated cell counts from reference gene primer amplification. Data came from immunoSEQ multiplex PCR; TCRdb stores just in-frame clones and leaves some out. That table supplies the V and J calls and clone size; D and trimming were determined from the DNA. The profile shows 130,000 to 150,000 clones, approximately 80% of them singletons. CDR3 size: 16 residues. With 0 bases clipped from V and 5 bases from J, the junction kept 8 bases outside the gene matches. Germline V gene lookup returns CDR1 SGHRS and CDR2 YFSETQ. Material: peripheral blood. This TCR was recovered from a woman aged 60-75 years with acute or convalescent COVID-19. The chain links TRBV5-1 to TRBJ2-3; the match to TRBD2 covers 8 bases. The CDR3 loop is CASSLGSAGGRDTQYF. The CDR3 bases are TGCGCCAGCAGCTTGGGGAGCGCGGGGGGACGAGATACGCAGTATTTT.